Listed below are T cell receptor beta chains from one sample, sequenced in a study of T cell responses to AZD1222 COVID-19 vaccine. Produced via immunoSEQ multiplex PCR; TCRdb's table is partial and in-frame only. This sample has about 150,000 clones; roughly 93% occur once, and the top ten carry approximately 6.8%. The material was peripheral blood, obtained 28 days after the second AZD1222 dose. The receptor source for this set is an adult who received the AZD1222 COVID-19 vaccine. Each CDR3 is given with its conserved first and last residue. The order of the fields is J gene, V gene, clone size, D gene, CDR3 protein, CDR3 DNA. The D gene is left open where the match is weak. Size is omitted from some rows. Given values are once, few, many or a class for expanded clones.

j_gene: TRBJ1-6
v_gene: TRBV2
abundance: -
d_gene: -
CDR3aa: CASSDKRSTKVYSPLHF
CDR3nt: TGTGCCAGCAGTGATAAGAGGTCGACTAAGGTTTATTCACCCCTCCACTTT

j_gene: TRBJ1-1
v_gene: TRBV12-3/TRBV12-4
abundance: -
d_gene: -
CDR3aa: CASSTRTRAFF
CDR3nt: TGTGCCAGCAGTACGAGGACACGAGCTTTCTTT

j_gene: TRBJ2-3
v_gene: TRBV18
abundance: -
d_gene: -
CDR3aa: CASSPIEGPLAVTQYF
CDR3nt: TGTGCCAGCTCACCAATAGAGGGGCCCCTGGCGGTTACGCAGTATTTT

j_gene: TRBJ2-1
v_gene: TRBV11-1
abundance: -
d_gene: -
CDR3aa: CASSLAGGPHEQFF
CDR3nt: TGTGCCAGCAGCTTAGCGGGGGGGCCCCATGAGCAGTTCTTC

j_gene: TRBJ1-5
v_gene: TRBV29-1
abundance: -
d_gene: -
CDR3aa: CSVHPGDSQCSNQPQHF
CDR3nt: TGCAGCGTTCACCCGGGGGACTCCCAGTGTAGCAATCAGCCCCAGCATTTT

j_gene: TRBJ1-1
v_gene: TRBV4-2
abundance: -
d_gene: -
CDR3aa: CASSQDSGKGNTEAFF
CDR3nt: TGTGCCAGCAGCCAAGATTCGGGAAAGGGGAACACTGAAGCTTTCTTT

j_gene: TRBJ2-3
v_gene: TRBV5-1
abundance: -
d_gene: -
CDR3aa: CASSLGQGIGDTQYF
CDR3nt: TGCGCCAGCAGCTTGGGCCAGGGAATTGGAGATACGCAGTATTTT

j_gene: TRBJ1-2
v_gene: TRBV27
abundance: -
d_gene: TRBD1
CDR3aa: CASSPVRDRGLTNYGYTF
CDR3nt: TGTGCCAGCAGCCCAGTCCGGGACAGGGGGCTGACTAACTATGGCTACACCTTC

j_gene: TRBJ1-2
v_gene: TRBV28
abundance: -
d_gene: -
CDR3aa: CASSLRGYGYTF
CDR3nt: TGTGCCAGCAGTTTACGTGGCTATGGCTACACCTTC

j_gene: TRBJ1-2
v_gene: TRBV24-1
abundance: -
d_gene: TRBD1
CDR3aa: CATSAGDRVVGYTF
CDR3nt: TGTGCCACCTCCGCGGGGGACAGGGTTGTTGGCTACACCTTC

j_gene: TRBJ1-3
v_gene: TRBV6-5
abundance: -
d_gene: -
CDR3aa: CASSLGGYSGNTIYF
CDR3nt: TGTGCCAGCAGTCTGGGGGGTTACTCTGGAAACACCATATATTTT

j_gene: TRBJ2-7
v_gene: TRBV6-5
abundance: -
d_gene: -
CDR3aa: CASNRAGNEQYF
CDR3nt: TGTGCCAGCAACAGGGCGGGTAACGAGCAGTACTTC

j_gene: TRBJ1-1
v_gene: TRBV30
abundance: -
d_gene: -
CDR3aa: CAWSATGNTEAFF
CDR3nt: TGTGCCTGGAGTGCGACAGGGAACACTGAAGCTTTCTTT

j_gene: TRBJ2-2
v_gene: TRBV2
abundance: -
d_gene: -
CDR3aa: CATLTGQGTGELFF
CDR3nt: TGTGCCACGTTAACGGGGCAGGGCACCGGGGAGCTGTTTTTT

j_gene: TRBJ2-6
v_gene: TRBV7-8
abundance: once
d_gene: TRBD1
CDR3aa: CASSVRDRGAGANVLTF
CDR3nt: TGTGCCAGCAGCGTCCGGGACAGGGGAGCTGGGGCCAACGTCCTGACTTTC

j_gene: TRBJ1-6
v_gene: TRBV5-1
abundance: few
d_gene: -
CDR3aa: CASSPGPDRRSPLHF
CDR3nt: TGCGCCAGCAGCCCGGGGCCAGACCGGCGTTCACCCCTCCACTTT

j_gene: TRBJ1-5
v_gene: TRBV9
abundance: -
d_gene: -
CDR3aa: CASSPPGANQPQHF
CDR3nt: TGTGCCAGCAGCCCCCCGGGGGCGAATCAGCCCCAGCATTTT

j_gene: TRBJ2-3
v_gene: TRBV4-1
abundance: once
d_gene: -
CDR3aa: CASSPRGSTDTQYF
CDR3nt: TGCGCCAGCAGCCCACGGGGAAGCACAGATACGCAGTATTTT

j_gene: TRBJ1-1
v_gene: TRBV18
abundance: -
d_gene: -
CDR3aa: CASSRLYTGLNTEAFF
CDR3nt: TGTGCCAGCTCGCGATTATATACAGGGTTGAACACTGAAGCTTTCTTT

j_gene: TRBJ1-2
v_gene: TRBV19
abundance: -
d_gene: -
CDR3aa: CASSIDPFEGYTF
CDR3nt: TGTGCCAGTAGTATAGACCCTTTTGAAGGCTACACCTTC

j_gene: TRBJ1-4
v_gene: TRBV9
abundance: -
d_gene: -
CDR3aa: CASSLRATNEKLFF
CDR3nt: TGTGCCAGCAGCCTCAGGGCTACTAATGAAAAACTGTTTTTT

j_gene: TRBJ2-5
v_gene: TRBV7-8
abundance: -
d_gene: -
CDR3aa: CASSFPEKEETQYF
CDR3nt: TGTGCCAGCAGCTTTCCCGAAAAAGAGGAGACCCAGTACTTC

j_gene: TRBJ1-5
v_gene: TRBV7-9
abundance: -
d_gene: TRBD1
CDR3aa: CASSLVTGVQPQHF
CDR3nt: TGTGCCAGCAGCTTAGTGACAGGGGTTCAGCCCCAGCATTTT

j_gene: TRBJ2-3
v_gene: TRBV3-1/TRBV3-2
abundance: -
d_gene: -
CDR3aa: CASSPTASDTQYF
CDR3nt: TGTGCCAGCAGCCCCACGGCCTCAGATACGCAGTATTTT

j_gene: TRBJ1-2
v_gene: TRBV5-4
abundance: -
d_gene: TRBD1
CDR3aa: CASSPGDRGALGYTF
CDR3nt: TGTGCCAGCAGCCCGGGGGACAGGGGGGCACTTGGCTACACCTTC

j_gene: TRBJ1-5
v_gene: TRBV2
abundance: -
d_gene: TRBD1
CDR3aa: CASSLTGGENQPQHF
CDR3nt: TGTGCCAGCAGCCTGACAGGGGGCGAGAATCAGCCCCAGCATTTT

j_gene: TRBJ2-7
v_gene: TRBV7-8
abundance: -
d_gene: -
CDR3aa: CASSLEGGGSLNTYEQYF
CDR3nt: TGTGCCAGCAGCTTAGAAGGAGGGGGGAGTCTAAACACCTACGAGCAGTACTTC

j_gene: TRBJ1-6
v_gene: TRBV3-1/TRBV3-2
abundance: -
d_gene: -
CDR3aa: CASSQLRWGNSPLHF
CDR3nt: TGTGCCAGCAGCCAACTCCGGTGGGGGAATTCACCCCTCCACTTT

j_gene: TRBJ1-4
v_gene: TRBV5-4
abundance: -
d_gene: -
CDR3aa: CASSLMGGRNEKLFF
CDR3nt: TGTGCCAGCAGCTTGATGGGGGGTAGGAATGAAAAACTGTTTTTT

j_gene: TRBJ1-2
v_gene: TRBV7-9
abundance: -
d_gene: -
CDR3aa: CASSLGQVGDGYTF
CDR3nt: TGTGCCAGCAGCTTAGGGCAGGTTGGGGATGGCTACACCTTC

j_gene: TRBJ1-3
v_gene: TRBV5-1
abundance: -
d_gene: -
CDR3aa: CASSPSTRRGRDTIYF
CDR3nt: TGCGCCAGCAGCCCCTCTACACGACGGGGCCGGGACACCATATATTTT

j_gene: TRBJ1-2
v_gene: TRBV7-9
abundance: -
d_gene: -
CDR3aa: CASSAIWGPNNYGYTF
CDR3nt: TGTGCCAGCAGCGCGATATGGGGGCCCAATAACTATGGCTACACCTTC

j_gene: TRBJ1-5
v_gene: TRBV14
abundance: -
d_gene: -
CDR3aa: CASSQSSGNQPQHF
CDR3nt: TGTGCCAGCAGCCAAAGCAGCGGCAATCAGCCCCAGCATTTT

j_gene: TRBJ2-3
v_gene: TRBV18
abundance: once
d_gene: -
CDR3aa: CASSHGYTGDTQYF
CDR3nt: TGTGCCAGCTCACATGGGTATACCGGGGATACGCAGTATTTT

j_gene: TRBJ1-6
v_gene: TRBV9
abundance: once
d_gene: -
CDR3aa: CASSVARDNSPLHF
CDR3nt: TGTGCCAGCAGCGTAGCCAGGGATAATTCACCCCTCCACTTT

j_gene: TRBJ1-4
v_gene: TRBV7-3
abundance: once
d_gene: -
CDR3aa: CASSLTAGEKLFF
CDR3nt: TGTGCCAGCAGCTTGACGGCGGGGGAAAAACTGTTTTTT

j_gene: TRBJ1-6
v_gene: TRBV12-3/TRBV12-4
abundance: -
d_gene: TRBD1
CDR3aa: CASSLGQGSPLHF
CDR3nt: TGTGCCAGCAGTTTGGGACAGGGTTCACCCCTCCACTTT

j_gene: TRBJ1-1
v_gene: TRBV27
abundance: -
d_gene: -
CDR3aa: CASSQTRPITEAFF
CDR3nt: TGTGCCAGCAGTCAAACACGACCTATCACTGAAGCTTTCTTT

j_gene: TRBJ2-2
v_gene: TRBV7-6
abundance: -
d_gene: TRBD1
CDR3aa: CASSLGSGTGGSRATGELFF
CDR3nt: TGTGCCAGCAGCCTGGGGTCCGGGACAGGGGGCTCTCGGGCAACCGGGGAGCTGTTTTTT

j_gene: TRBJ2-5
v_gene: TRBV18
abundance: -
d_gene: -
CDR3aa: CASSRDTQETQYF
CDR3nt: TGTGCCAGCTCACGGGACACCCAAGAGACCCAGTACTTC

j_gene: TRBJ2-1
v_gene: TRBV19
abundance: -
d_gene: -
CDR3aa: CASSTITGRYEQFF
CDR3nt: TGTGCCAGTTCTACTATAACAGGGCGGTATGAGCAGTTCTTC

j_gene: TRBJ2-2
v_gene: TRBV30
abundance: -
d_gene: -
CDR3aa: CAWKGSTGELFF
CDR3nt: TGTGCCTGGAAGGGTAGCACCGGGGAGCTGTTTTTT

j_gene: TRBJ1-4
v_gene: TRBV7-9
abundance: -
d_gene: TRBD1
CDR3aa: CASSPHYRGANEKLFF
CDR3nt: TGTGCCAGCAGCCCCCACTACAGGGGGGCTAATGAAAAACTGTTTTTT

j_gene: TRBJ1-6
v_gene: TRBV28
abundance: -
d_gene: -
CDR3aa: CASSFASGPNSPLHF
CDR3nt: TGTGCCAGCAGTTTTGCGTCAGGGCCCAATTCACCCCTCCACTTT

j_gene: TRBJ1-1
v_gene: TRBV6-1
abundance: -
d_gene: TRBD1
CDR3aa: CASSEKPGQGALGREAYGKAFF
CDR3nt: TGTGCCAGCAGTGAAAAACCGGGACAGGGGGCCCTCGGCCGAGAGGCTTACGGGAAAGCTTTCTTT

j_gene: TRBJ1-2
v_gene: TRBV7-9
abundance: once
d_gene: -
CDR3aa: CASSLDGYTF
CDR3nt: TGTGCCAGCAGCTTAGATGGCTACACCTTC

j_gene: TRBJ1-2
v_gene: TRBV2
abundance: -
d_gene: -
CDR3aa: CASSEPGPNYGYTF
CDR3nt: TGTGCCAGCAGTGAGCCAGGGCCTAACTATGGCTACACCTTC

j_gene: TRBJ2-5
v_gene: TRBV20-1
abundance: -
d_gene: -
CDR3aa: CSASQTQYF
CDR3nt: TGCAGTGCTAGTCAGACCCAGTACTTC

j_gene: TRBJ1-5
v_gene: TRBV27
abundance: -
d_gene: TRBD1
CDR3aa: CASSLTGSNQPQHF
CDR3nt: TGTGCCAGCAGCCTGACAGGGTCCAATCAGCCCCAGCATTTT

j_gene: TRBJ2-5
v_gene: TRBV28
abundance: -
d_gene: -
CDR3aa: CASSPQPIRETQYF
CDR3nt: TGTGCCAGCAGTCCCCAACCGATAAGAGAGACCCAGTACTTC